This T cell receptor beta chain was observed in a study of T cells after yellow fever vaccination. J lost 1 base, V lost 6 bases, and 4 bases had no gene match. The CDR3 runs to 14 residues. Germline CDR1 LNHDA, CDR2 SQIVND (reference sequence). A process of 5'RACE template switching, which added a universal primer site and UMIs, was used to make TCR cDNA. TCRdb recomputed calls from the 5' RACE reads with MiXCR, one row per CDR3 protein. The sample records some 390,000 distinct CDR3 sequences, 6.2% being singletons. This clonotype occurred a few times. This TCR derives from a man aged 30-40 years who received the YFV17D yellow fever vaccine. The material sequenced was PBMCs, taken 5 days after the yellow fever booster vaccination. The chain joins TRBV19 to TRBJ2-3, with 7 positions matching TRBD2. CDR3 bases: TGTGCCAGTAGGCGGGAGACGGGCACAGATACGCAGTATTTT. This sequence encodes CASRRETGTDTQYF.